These 12 T cell receptor beta chains came from one sample sequenced in a study of shared clonotypes between healthy human individuals. CD8 cells regarded as naive lacked CD45RO, were positively chosen for CCR7, and omitted terminally differentiated effector memory CD45RA+ cells. The protocol was immunoSEQ multiplex PCR, while the TCRdb copy is restricted to in-frame clones and leaves out a portion. Among some 630,000 clones listed, around 96% were seen once. The sequenced sample was naive CD8+ T cells sorted from blood. Every receptor here comes from a young woman in good health.

This clone has just one count. The chain has TRBV29-1 and TRBJ1-1; maybe TRBD1 (6 bases). This CDR3 region has 13 residues. Germline V gene lookup returns CDR1 SQVTM and CDR2 ANQGSEA. The CDR3 DNA is TGCAGGGAGACAGGTTCTATGAACACTGAAGCTTTCTTT. Translated, it gives CRETGSMNTEAFF.

A single count supports this clone. The chain links TRBV7-9 to TRBJ2-5; D unclear. V lost 5 bases and J 4 bases, leaving 14 bases between the germline ends. The CDR3 length is 14 residues. Germline loops: CDR1 SEHNR, CDR2 FQNEAQ (reference sequence). This CDR3 is CASSAHGLRETQYF. CDR3 sequence (DNA): TGTGCCAGCAGCGCCCACGGCCTTAGAGAGACCCAGTACTTC.

The chain combines TRBV6-5 with TRBJ2-1, with 8 nucleotides matching TRBD2. After removal of 1 base from V and 9 bases from J, the junction contained 11 bases not matched to a gene. The CDR3 loop spans 16 amino acids. CDR1 is MNHEY, CDR2 SVGAGI, per germline. The CDR3 here is CASSYFPAGGLSEQFF. Written as DNA, the CDR3 is TGTGCCAGCAGTTACTTCCCTGCGGGAGGCTTGAGTGAGCAGTTCTTC.

This sequence joins TRBV7-8 and TRBJ2-5; D gene ambiguous. The DNA end favors TRBJ2-7, so the J call may be wrong. This CDR3 comprises 15 residues. Per germline, CDR1 SGHVS and CDR2 FQNEAQ. The CDR3 spells CASSLAMTSSHEQYF. The CDR3, as DNA: TGTGCCAGCAGCTTAGCAATGACCTCTTCTCACGAGCAGTACTTC.

V usage is TRBV4-1 and J usage is TRBJ2-7, with unresolved D. The CDR3 runs to 16 residues. Trimming took 4 bases from V and 4 from J, leaving 20 bases between them. CDR1 is MGHRA and CDR2 is YSYEKL in the germline V gene. CDR3 in DNA: TGCGCCAGCAGCCTACGGCAAGGACCGAGCCTTTACGAGCAGTACTTC. Amino acid sequence: CASSLRQGPSLYEQYF.

V gene TRBV6-5 combines with J gene TRBJ2-1; D may be TRBD1 or TRBD2 (5 bases each). The CDR3 is 12 residues long. The germline V and J ends were trimmed by 10 bases and 8 bases, with 15 bases remaining between them. From germline, CDR1 is MNHEY and CDR2 SVGAGI. The CDR3 loop is CATGTSAHEQFF. The DNA for the CDR3 is TGTGCCACCGGGACCTCAGCCCATGAGCAGTTCTTC.

This clone was recorded once. This rearrangement joins TRBV9 to TRBJ2-1; TRBD2 is a possible D gene (6 bases). V shed 5 bases and J shed 3 bases, with 12 bases lying between them. The CDR3 is 14 amino acids. CDR1 SGDLS and CDR2 YYNGEE come from the germline V gene. This chain's CDR3 is CASSGGMVYNEQFF. The DNA of the CDR3 is TGTGCCAGCAGTGGAGGGATGGTCTACAATGAGCAGTTCTTC.

J is TRBJ2-5 and V is TRBV7-8, with D uncertain. The CDR3 has 12 amino acids. V lost 1 base, J lost 8 bases, and 8 bases lay in between. CDR1 SGHVS and CDR2 FQNEAQ come from the germline V gene. The DNA for the CDR3 is TGTGCCAGCAGCTTAGAACCGGTAACCCAGTACTTC. Translating gives CASSLEPVTQYF.

The chain carries TRBV5-6 and TRBJ1-2, with 9 bases identical to TRBD1. Germline V lookup: CDR1 SGHDT, CDR2 YYEEEE. The ends lost 4 bases at V and 4 bases at J; junction bases unmatched: 2. This CDR3 spans 13 amino acids. The DNA for the CDR3 is TGTGCCAGCAGCCAGACAGGGGGCTATGGCTACACCTTC. It translates to CASSQTGGYGYTF.

V is TRBV7-9 and J is TRBJ1-2; D gene uncertain. This CDR3 spans 12 amino acids. CDR1 and CDR2 (germline): SEHNR, FQNEAQ (reference sequence). The V end lost 4 bases, the J end lost 7 bases, and 10 bases lay between the germline ends. Written as DNA, the CDR3 is TGTGCCAGCAGCTCCATAGATCCTGGCTACACCTTC. This codes for CASSSIDPGYTF. Full variable domain (rest looked up from reference TRBV7-9 and TRBJ1-2): DTGVSQNPRHKITKRGQNVTFRCDPISEHNRLYWYRQTLGQGPEFLTYFQNEAQLEKSRLLSDRFSAERPKGSFSTLEIQRTEQGDSAMYLCASSSIDPGYTFGSGTRLTVV.

This chain uses TRBV7-3 with TRBJ2-1; no definite D call. This CDR3 is built from 14 residues. V was shortened by 5 bases and J by 1 base, with 9 bases between the two germline ends. From germline, CDR1 is SGHTA and CDR2 FQGTGA. In DNA form, the CDR3 reads TGTGCCAGCAGCGCCCCTAATTCCTACAATGAGCAGTTCTTC. It is translated as CASSAPNSYNEQFF. Using reference TRBV7-3 and TRBJ2-1 for the parts outside the CDR3, the full variable domain is GAGVSQTPSNKVTEKGKYVELRCDPISGHTALYWYRQSLGQGPEFLIYFQGTGAADDSGLPNDRFFAVRPEGSVSTLKIQRTERGDSAVYLCASSAPNSYNEQFFGPGTRLTVL.

The chain carries TRBV30 and TRBJ2-7; 8 bases are a match to TRBD1. V was pared by 5 bases and J by 5 bases, with 11 bases of the junction left unmatched. The CDR3 sequence is 14 residues long. Germline V gene sequence: CDR1 GTSNPN, CDR2 SVGIG (reference sequence). DNA of the CDR3: TGTGCCTGGGACCTAAACAGGGGGTACGACGAGCAGTACTTC. This encodes CAWDLNRGYDEQYF.